One sample yielded the 18 T cell receptor beta chains listed below, sequenced in a study of glioma-infiltrating T cells. Using RNA template, CDR3s of TCR alpha and beta were amplified with iRepertoire arm-PCR. TCRdb reanalysed the multiplex PCR reads using MiXCR and keeps one entry per CDR3 protein. Of some 180,000 distinct CDR3 sequences in the sample, approximately 30% are singletons; the top ten hold 20%. Specimen: glioma tissue, nonneoplastic brain tissue, or PBMCs (not recorded which). These receptors came from a human donor with low-grade glioma or glioblastoma, undergoing nonglioma brain surgery, or in good health (not recorded which).

This clonotype showed up many times. The chain has TRBV7-8 and TRBJ2-7; 7 bases align to TRBD1. This CDR3 spans 15 amino acids. The V gene's germline CDR1 is SGHVS and CDR2 FQNEAQ. V was pared by 6 bases and J by 0 bases, with 8 bases of the junction left unmatched. This CDR3 reads CASRPWTGSSYEQYF. The CDR3 DNA follows: TGTGCCAGCAGGCCTTGGACAGGAAGCTCCTACGAGCAGTACTTC.

The sample holds many counts of this clonotype. This chain connects TRBV6-1 to TRBJ2-7; 7 bases fit TRBD2. This CDR3 is built from 14 residues. Losses at the gene ends were 4 bases for V and 3 bases for J; bases not matched to a gene: 6. Germline V gene sequence: CDR1 MNHNS, CDR2 SASEGT. CDR3 protein: CASSGSGTNYEQYF. The CDR3 region has the DNA TGTGCCAGCAGTGGAAGCGGGACCAACTACGAGCAGTACTTC.

This clonotype appeared a single time. For the CDR3, the DNA is TGTGCCAGCATCCGGTACATCTCCTACAATGAGCAGTTCTTC. Protein: CASIRYISYNEQFF. V gene TRBV6-2 or TRBV6-3 combines with J gene TRBJ2-1; D not resolved. V was clipped by 7 bases and J by 0 bases, with 10 bases between them. The CDR3 runs to 14 residues. Germline V gives CDR1 MNHEY, CDR2 SVGEGT.

In this sample, this clonotype turned up many times. The V gene is TRBV20-1, the J gene TRBJ1-4, with 7 positions matching TRBD1. The CDR3 length is 14 residues. V shed 2 bases, J shed 6 bases, and the junction held 6 bases outside the gene matches. Germline assignment: CDR1 DFQATT and CDR2 SNEGSKA (reference sequence). The CDR3 DNA reads as TGCAGTGCTAGATTACAGGGGTCGGATGAAAAACTGTTTTTT. This codes for CSARLQGSDEKLFF.

This clonotype was detected only once. The CDR3 carries no conserved terminal phenylalanine or tryptophan, so it likely arises from a read error. The J gene is TRBJ1-2, the V gene TRBV20-1; D unclear. V lost 6 bases to trimming and J lost 4 bases, with 15 bases between them. The CDR3 spans 13 residues. Per germline, CDR1 DFQATT and CDR2 SNEGSKA (reference sequence). CDR3 sequence (DNA): TGCAGTGCGTACCCCCAAGAGATCTATGGCTACACCCTC. Residues: CSAYPQEIYGYTL.

This clonotype was detected many times. The chain links TRBV20-1 to TRBJ1-4; 10 positions match TRBD1. CDR1 DFQATT and CDR2 SNEGSKA come from the germline V gene (reference sequence). After removal of 6 bases from V and 4 bases from J, the junction contained 11 bases not matched to a gene. The CDR3 loop spans 16 amino acids. The CDR3 DNA follows: TGCAGTGCCCCGCCCCGACAGGGGGCGGGTAATGAAAAACTGTTTTTT. It codes for CSAPPRQGAGNEKLFF.

This clonotype was counted a few times. V gene TRBV5-1 combines with J gene TRBJ2-3, with D possibly being TRBD2 (6 bases). This CDR3 is 13 amino acids long. The germline V gene has CDR1 SGHRS and CDR2 YFSETQ. V lost 4 bases and J lost 3, with 9 bases in between. The CDR3 DNA sequence: TGCGCCAGCAGCGCCCGGGGGACAGATACGCAGTATTTT. This sequence encodes CASSARGTDTQYF.

This clonotype was seen at least ten times. The V call is TRBV28, the J call TRBJ2-7, with D possibly called TRBD1 or TRBD2 (6 bases each). Per germline, CDR1 MDHEN and CDR2 SYDVKM. With 8 bases removed from V and 0 bases from J, the gap between germline ends came to 20 bases. This CDR3 has 16 amino acids. The CDR3 reads CASGDFRGFSSYEQYF. The CDR3 DNA reads as TGTGCCAGCGGGGACTTCAGGGGCTTCAGCTCCTACGAGCAGTACTTC. Complete variable domain (other parts from reference TRBV28 and TRBJ2-7): DVKVTQSSRYLVKRTGEKVFLECVQDMDHENMFWYRQDPGLGLRLIYFSYDVKMKEKGDIPEGYSVSREKKERFSLILESASTNQTSMYLCASGDFRGFSSYEQYFGPGTRLTVT.

This clonotype was seen at least ten times. The chain links TRBV20-1 to TRBJ2-2, with D hard to call. The CDR3 spans 13 residues. Trimming removed 0 bases at V and 6 bases at J, with 8 bases between. Germline lookup yields CDR1 DFQATT and CDR2 SNEGSKA (reference sequence). The CDR3 region has the DNA TGCAGTGCTAGAGATCTAAGCGCCGGGGAGCTGTTTTTT. Translated, it gives CSARDLSAGELFF.

This clonotype has just a few counts. The gene calls are TRBV5-5 and TRBJ2-1; 7 bases fit TRBD1. V lost 1 base to trimming and J lost 4 bases; unmatched junction nucleotides: 8. Germline V CDR1 and CDR2: SGHKS, YYEKEE (reference sequence). This CDR3 contains 16 residues. DNA of the CDR3: TGTGCCAGCAGCTTGTCAATCGGACAGGCTTACAATGAGCAGTTCTTC. Encoded protein: CASSLSIGQAYNEQFF.

This clonotype has at least ten counts. This chain uses TRBV6-1 with TRBJ2-7; no firm D call. Deletions cut 6 bases from V and 4 bases from J, with 10 bases between. The CDR3 runs to 12 residues. Germline V gene sequence: CDR1 MNHNS, CDR2 SASEGT. This CDR3 reads CASRNGIYEQYF. CDR3 coding DNA: TGTGCCAGCAGGAATGGGATTTACGAGCAGTACTTC.

The table lists this clonotype with a count of one. This may be a read error, as it is one base from a much larger clone. The rearrangement uses TRBV5-1 and TRBJ2-1; no firm D call. From germline, CDR1 is SGHRS and CDR2 YFSETQ. The CDR3 runs 14 residues. The V end was cut by 2 bases, the J end by 3 bases, with 9 bases between. CDR3 bases: TGCGCCAGCAGCTTATCCTCGGACTACAATGAGCAGTTCTTC. Protein product: CASSLSSDYNEQFF. The variable domain in full, completed from reference TRBV5-1 and TRBJ2-1, reads KAGVTQTPRYLIKTRGQQVTLSCSPISGHRSVSWYQQTPGQGLQFLFEYFSETQRNKGNFPGRFSGRQFSNSRSEMNVSTLELGDSALYLCASSLSSDYNEQFFGPGTRLTVL.

J is TRBJ2-5 and V is TRBV6-5, with no clear D. V gave up 2 bases and J gave up 12 bases, with 19 bases separating them. The length of the CDR3 is 14 residues. CDR1 is MNHEY and CDR2 is SVGAGI in the germline V gene. DNA of the CDR3: TGTGCCAGCAGTTACCGACTCCGCCAAGAGACAAAGTACTTC. Amino acid sequence: CASSYRLRQETKYF.

V gene TRBV20-1 combines with J gene TRBJ2-5; 7 nucleotides agree with TRBD1. CDR1 and CDR2 from the germline V gene are DFQATT and SNEGSKA (reference sequence). CDR3 length: 16 amino acids. V lost 5 bases and J lost 3; bases outside the gene matches: 15. The CDR3 DNA is TGCAGTGCTGGACCCCCCGGGACAGCTAAGAAAGAGACCCAGTACTTC. It translates to CSAGPPGTAKKETQYF.

This clonotype was detected ten times or more. The chain is built from TRBV12-3 or TRBV12-4 and TRBJ1-2; tentatively, D is TRBD1 (5 bases). CDR3 length: 14 residues. V was cut by 6 bases and J by 5 bases, with 16 bases left in between. The CDR3 reads CASSLGGTDYGYTF. The CDR3 coding sequence is TGTGCCAGCAGCCTTGGAGGGACGGATTATGGCTACACCTTC.

Worth noting for this clonotype: This may arise from a read error, as a much more abundant clone is one base away. The rearrangement uses TRBV7-9 and TRBJ1-2; a weak D match, TRBD1 (5 bases). The CDR3 runs 15 residues. Germline CDR1 SEHNR, CDR2 FQNEAQ (reference sequence). V was shortened by 3 bases and J by 6 bases, with 17 bases between the two germline ends. CDR3 sequence reads: CASSLLGEVFDGYTF. CDR3 in DNA: TGTGCCAGCAGCTTGCTAGGGGAGGTTTTCGATGGCTACACCTTC.

This clonotype was recorded many times. The chain carries TRBV29-1 and TRBJ1-2; 8 nucleotides align to TRBD1. The CDR3 runs to 14 residues. V was pared by 5 bases and J by 2 bases, with 7 bases of the junction left unmatched. CDR1 and CDR2 (germline): SQVTM, ANQGSEA. The CDR3 DNA reads as TGCAGCGTTAAGACTGGGACAGGAAACTATGGCTACACCTTC. Translating it yields CSVKTGTGNYGYTF.

This clonotype was recorded only once. This could be a read error, since a much larger clone is one nucleotide away. This rearrangement joins TRBV4-1 to TRBJ1-5; TRBD1 agrees at 12 bases. This CDR3 comprises 19 residues. Germline lookup yields CDR1 MGHRA and CDR2 YSYEKL. As DNA, the CDR3 is TGCACCAGCAGCCAAGATCGGGACAGGGGGCTTTGGAGCAATCAGCCCCAGCATTTT. This encodes CTSSQDRDRGLWSNQPQHF.